One and the same sample provided the 5 T cell receptor beta chains below, sequenced in a study of blood T cell repertoires in COVID-19. Using immunoSEQ multiplex PCR, the repertoire was profiled, and TCRdb retains in-frame clones only, with some absent. The sample lists roughly 130,000 clones; about 80% were seen once. The sequenced material came from peripheral blood. The receptors derive from a man aged 55 to 70 with acute or convalescent COVID-19.

The J gene is TRBJ1-2, the V gene TRBV7-9; 8 bases agree with TRBD1. Germline V gene lookup returns CDR1 SEHNR and CDR2 FQNEAQ (reference sequence). Trimming removed 4 bases from V and 6 bases from J; junction bases left unmatched: 16. The CDR3 has 17 residues. This CDR3 is CASSSRTGRRGGDGYTF. CDR3 nucleotides: TGTGCCAGCAGCTCCAGGACAGGGAGGCGGGGAGGGGATGGCTACACCTTC.

The V and J genes are TRBV2 and TRBJ1-5, with D hard to call. CDR1 SNHLY and CDR2 FYNNEI come from the germline V gene. Trimming stripped 2 bases from V and 6 bases from J, with 11 bases between. CDR3 length: 14 residues. CDR3 loop: CASSEIIFGQPQHF. Here the CDR3 DNA reads TGTGCCAGCAGTGAAATTATCTTCGGTCAGCCCCAGCATTTT.

J is TRBJ2-7 and V is TRBV7-9; 14 bases are shared with TRBD2. The CDR3 loop spans 15 amino acids. Germline values: CDR1 SEHNR, CDR2 FQNEAQ (reference sequence). Germline trimming cut 4 bases from V and 5 bases from J; bases unmatched to any gene: 4. CDR3 region: CASSSGLAGGHEQYF. The CDR3, as DNA: TGTGCCAGCAGCTCCGGACTAGCGGGAGGTCACGAGCAGTACTTC.

The J gene is TRBJ2-3, the V gene TRBV5-1; 7 positions agree with TRBD2. Germline V gene lookup returns CDR1 SGHRS and CDR2 YFSETQ. The V and J ends lost 0 bases and 6 bases, in that order; junction bases with no gene match: 10. There are 16 residues in the CDR3. Here the CDR3 DNA reads TGCGCCAGCAGCTTGGGTAATCGGGAGGTCCTGGATACGCAGTATTTT. Amino acids: CASSLGNREVLDTQYF.

The chain carries TRBV6-1 and TRBJ2-7, with D perhaps matching TRBD1 (6 bases). V was shortened by 2 bases and J by 0 bases, with 17 bases between the two germline ends. The germline gives CDR1 MNHNS, CDR2 SASEGT. This CDR3 is built from 17 residues. The CDR3 DNA follows: TGTGCCAGCAGTGAACAGGGGTGGGGACGGGCCTCCTACGAGCAGTACTTC. Translating gives CASSEQGWGRASYEQYF.